Listed here is a single T cell receptor (beta chain). The antigen remains undetermined. V lost 3 bases and J lost 5; bases outside the gene matches: 8. Germline-derived CDR1 and CDR2 are SGHTA and FQGNSA. The CDR3 runs to 15 residues. This specimen comes from a study of OX40 agonist ivuxolimab in advanced cancers. Study background: Three patients, one with hepatocellular carcinoma and two with cutaneous melanoma, responded partially.

Study results and caveats: At doses 0.1 to 3.0 mg/kg, CD4+ and CD8+ clones expanded.

Data came from immunoSEQ multiplex PCR; TCRdb stores just in-frame clones and leaves some out. The sample shows 76,000 or so clones, around nine tenths of them seen only once. The TCR sequence derives from an adult with an advanced solid tumor such as melanoma, head and neck, liver or kidney cancer. The gene calls are TRBV7-2 and TRBJ1-1; 8 nucleotides match TRBD1. Material: CD4+ or CD8+ T cells sorted from blood, obtained in a trial of the OX40 agonist ivuxolimab. CDR3 residues: CASSFIVQGGTEAFF. DNA for the CDR3: TGTGCCAGCAGCTTCATTGTACAGGGGGGTACTGAAGCTTTCTTT.